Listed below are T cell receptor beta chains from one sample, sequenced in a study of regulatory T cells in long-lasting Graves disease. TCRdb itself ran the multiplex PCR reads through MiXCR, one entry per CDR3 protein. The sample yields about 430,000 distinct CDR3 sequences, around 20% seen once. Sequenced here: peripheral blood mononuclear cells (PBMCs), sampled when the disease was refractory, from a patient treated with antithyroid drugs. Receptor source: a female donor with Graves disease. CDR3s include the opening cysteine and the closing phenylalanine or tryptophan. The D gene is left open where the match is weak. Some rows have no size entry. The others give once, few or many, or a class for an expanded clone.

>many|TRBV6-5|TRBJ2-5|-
TGTGCCAGCAGTTACTCCAGGCCAATCAGGGAGACCCAGTACTTC
CASSYSRPIRETQYF
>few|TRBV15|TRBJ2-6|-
TGTGCCACCAGTGTACTAGAAGGGTCTGGGGCCAACGTCCTGACTTTC
CATSVLEGSGANVLTF
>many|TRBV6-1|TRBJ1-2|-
TGTGCCAGCAGCCCGAAAAGTATAGGACAATTGTTCGGCTACACCTTC
CASSPKSIGQLFGYTF
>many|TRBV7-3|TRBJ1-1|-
TGTGCCAGCAGCTTGGGCAGCTTCACTGAAGCTTTCTTT
CASSLGSFTEAFF
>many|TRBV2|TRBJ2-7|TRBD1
TGTGCCAGCAGACCTGGGACAGCGACCTACGAGCAGTACTTC
CASRPGTATYEQYF
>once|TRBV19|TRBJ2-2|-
TGTGCCAGTAGTATGGGGACGGGGAACACCGAGGAGCTGTTTTTT
CASSMGTGNTEELFF
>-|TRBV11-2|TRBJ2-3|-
TGTGCCAGCAGCTTATTCCCCGAAGATACGCAGTATTTT
CASSLFPEDTQYF
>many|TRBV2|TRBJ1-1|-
TGTGCCAGCAGTGAAGCGCGTTTCAACACTGAAGCTTTCTTT
CASSEARFNTEAFF
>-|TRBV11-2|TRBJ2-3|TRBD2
TGTGCCAGCAGCTTAGGTAGCGGGGGAACCACAGATACGCAGTATTTT
CASSLGSGGTTDTQYF
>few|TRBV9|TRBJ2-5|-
TGTGCCAGCAGCGTAGCCCACACCCTGGGAGAGACCCAGTACTTC
CASSVAHTLGETQYF
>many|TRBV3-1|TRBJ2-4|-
TGTGCCAGCAGCCATAACTCCAGGGGAGACATTCAGTACTTC
CASSHNSRGDIQYF
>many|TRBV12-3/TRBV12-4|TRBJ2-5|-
TGTGCCAGCAGTTTAAGGTGGGAGGAAGGAGAGACCCAGTACTTC
CASSLRWEEGETQYF
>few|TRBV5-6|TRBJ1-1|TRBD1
TGTGCCAGCAGCTTACAGGGGTTCAGGAACACTGAAGCTTTCTTT
CASSLQGFRNTEAFF
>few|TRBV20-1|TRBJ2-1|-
TGCAGTGCTAGAGATCCTATAGCGCGTAACTACAATGAGCAGTTCTTC
CSARDPIARNYNEQFF
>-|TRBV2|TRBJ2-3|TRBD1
TGTGCCAGCAGTGTTCTGGACAGGGGTTCCACAGATACGCAGTATTTT
CASSVLDRGSTDTQYF
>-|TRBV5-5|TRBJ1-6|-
TGTGCCAGCAGCTTGATCGATCCACCCCTCCACTTT
CASSLIDPPLHF
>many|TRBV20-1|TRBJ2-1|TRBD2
TGCAGTGCCGGCCCGGCGGGAGTCGAGCAGTTCTTC
CSAGPAGVEQFF
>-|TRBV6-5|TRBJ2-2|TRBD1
TGTGCCAGCAGTTACCGGACAGGGAGCACCGGGGAGCTGTTTTTT
CASSYRTGSTGELFF
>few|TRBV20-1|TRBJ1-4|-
TGCAGTGCTAGAGATTTCCGGGGGGGCGAGGGAGAAAAACTGTTTTTT
CSARDFRGGEGEKLFF
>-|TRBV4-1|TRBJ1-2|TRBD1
TGCGCCAGCAGCCAGGGGACAGGGCCAAACTATGGCTACACCTTC
CASSQGTGPNYGYTF
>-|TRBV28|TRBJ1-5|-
TGTGCCACCGCGACAGGTTGGGAGCCCCAGCATTTT
CATATGWEPQHF
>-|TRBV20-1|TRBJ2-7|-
TGCAGTGCTAGAGATGGGGACAAGGCCTACGAGCAGTACTTC
CSARDGDKAYEQYF
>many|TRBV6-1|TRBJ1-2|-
TGTGCCAGCATTCCCGGGGGGACCTATGGCTACACCTTC
CASIPGGTYGYTF